The clone carrying this T cell receptor beta chain was picked up many times. The antigen remains undetermined. TCR beta VDJ combinations and CDR3 sequences were profiled from genomic DNA. TCRdb analysed the reads with MiXCR anew, one entry per CDR3 protein. The data hold approximately 190,000 distinct CDR3 sequences, with 64% observed a single time. The data were taken from a study of CD8+CD57+ T cells in acquired aplastic anemia. Study in general: Sorted CD4+ and CD8+ cells yielded DNA averaging roughly 3.3 ug.

General study results and limits: In common between the patients and the controls were around 29 CD8+ CDR3 sequences. Levels of CD8+ Simpson's diversity were not significantly distinct in patients versus controls.

Material for sequencing was sorted CD4+, CD8+, or CD8+CD57+ T cells (not recorded which) from PBMCs. The TCR originated in a human donor with severe aplastic anemia or a healthy control (not recorded which).

CDR3 sequence (DNA): TGTGCCAGTAGTATGTGGGATGTGCCATCCATAGAAGCTTTCTTT. Protein: CASSMWDVPSIEAFF. The chain employs TRBV19 and TRBJ1-1, with D unclear. Germline CDR1 reads LNHDA; CDR2 reads SQIVND (reference sequence). V was shortened by 3 bases and J by 8 bases, with 19 bases between the two germline ends. The CDR3 runs to 15 residues.